This TCR beta chain was recovered during a study of T cell responses to AZD1222 COVID-19 vaccine. Findings and caveats of the study: Females outnumbered males among donors, who were mostly white British; clonal diversity was possibly underestimated. Spike was spanned by vaccine-associated CD4 TCRs, with dominance at 160-218 and 743-854.

The assay was immunoSEQ multiplex PCR, and TCRdb's table has in-frame clones only and misses some. The sample holds about 120,000 clones, about 88% seen once. This CDR3 region has 12 residues. Germline assignment: CDR1 MNHEY and CDR2 SVGAGI. The germline V and J ends were trimmed by 5 bases and 8 bases, with 10 bases remaining between them. As for this clone: The antigen is not known.

This specimen was peripheral blood, taken 28 days after the second AZD1222 dose. This clonotype was sampled from an adult who received the AZD1222 COVID-19 vaccine. The chain combines TRBV6-5 with TRBJ2-1; a possible D gene is TRBD2 (5 bases). DNA for the CDR3: TGTGCCAGCAGTAATAGCGAGGATGAGCAGTTCTTC. Protein: CASSNSEDEQFF.